One and the same sample provided the 6 T cell receptor beta chains below, sequenced in a study of human T cells and chemical hapten exposure (dated by TCRdb to the early 2020s). In light of the paper, this sample's time point label describes: patch test 1, 2 weeks after DPC sensitization. The sample's treatment or condition, from its label and the paper: therapeutic diphenylcyclopropenone sensitization with weekly scalp DPC. Library preparation employed RACE. Instrument used: NextSeq 500. TCRdb handled the public reads itself, with Q25 trimming in fastp and clone calling in MiXCR, and kept productive beta chains. Each CDR3 protein gets just one entry, which takes the most common genes and DNA from the rows behind it. This sample is represented by roughly 120,000 distinct CDR3 sequences; 12% of them were singletons. The ten top clones hold 1.4% of the sample. The sequenced sample was whole blood, obtained in connection with sensitization to the hapten diphenylcyclopropenone (DPC). These receptors all stem from a woman aged 50 to 60 with alopecia areata. Some clones in this sample may be carry-over from other donors' samples.

The V gene is TRBV4-2, the J gene TRBJ2-7, with 10 bases matching TRBD2. Unmatched junction bases numbered 11, after V lost 1 base and J lost 2 bases. Germline-derived CDR1 and CDR2 are LGHNA and YNFKEQ. CDR3 length equals 18 residues. CDR3 DNA: TGTGCCAGCAGCCAAGGCCTAGCGGGAGACAGCAGGGCCTACGAGCAGTACTTC. It yields the protein CASSQGLAGDSRAYEQYF.

The CDR3 loop reads CASSQRTGGRGNTIYF. CDR3 in DNA: TGCGCCAGCAGCCAAAGGACAGGGGGACGCGGAAACACCATATATTTT. The rearrangement uses TRBV4-3 and TRBJ1-3; 10 bases agree with TRBD1. Per the germline V gene, CDR1 is LGHNA and CDR2 is YSLEER. The CDR3 consists of 16 residues. Unmatched junction bases numbered 5, after V lost 2 bases and J lost 4 bases.

This CDR3 is CASSLSQGSEKLFF. In nucleotides, the CDR3 is TGTGCCAGCAGCTTATCCCAGGGTTCGGAAAAACTGTTTTTT. The V and J genes are TRBV7-9 and TRBJ1-4; tentatively, D is TRBD1 (5 bases). CDR3 length equals 14 residues. The V gene's germline CDR1 is SEHNR and CDR2 FQNEAQ (reference sequence). The ends were cut back, 2 bases at V and 8 bases at J, with 12 bases in the middle.

This clonotype was detected a few times. The CDR3 sequence is CSAVDRVFGYTF. The CDR3 DNA follows: TGCAGTGCGGTGGACAGGGTATTTGGCTACACCTTC. J is TRBJ1-2 and V is TRBV20-1; the match to TRBD1 covers 8 bases. This CDR3 has 12 amino acids. After removal of 6 bases from V and 7 bases from J, the junction contained 7 bases not matched to a gene. Germline CDR1 and CDR2: DFQATT and SNEGSKA (reference sequence).

The chain joins TRBV3-1 to TRBJ2-3; D is possibly TRBD1 (5 bases). Trimming shortened V by 3 bases and J by 1 base, and 14 bases separated the two germline ends. The CDR3 has 16 residues. Germline lookup yields CDR1 LGHDT and CDR2 YNNKEL (reference sequence). In DNA form, the CDR3 reads TGTGCCAGCAGCCAGACAATTGCAGGGCGCACAGATACGCAGTATTTT. This translates into CASSQTIAGRTDTQYF.

This clonotype occurred a few times. The V gene is TRBV4-3, the J gene TRBJ1-2; maybe TRBD1 (6 bases). Germline V lookup: CDR1 LGHNA, CDR2 YSLEER. The CDR3 has 14 amino acids. Trimming left V 2 bases short and J 8 bases short, with 15 bases between. The chain's CDR3 is CASSQNLPGAGYTF. In nucleotides, the CDR3 is TGCGCCAGCAGCCAAAACCTTCCGGGGGCCGGCTACACCTTC.